A single sample gave rise to the 20 T cell receptor beta chains below, sequenced in a study of CD8+ T cells in alopecia areata. It was with CD4, CD8alpha, NKG2D, NKG2ACE and other markers that pooled cutaneous lymph node cells were sorted. TCR sequencing used cDNA made by reverse transcription of extracted RNA. The assay was immunoSEQ multiplex PCR, and TCRdb's table has in-frame clones only and misses some. The sample shows about 9,000 clones, none of them appearing just once. The sequenced sample consisted of CD8+ T cells sorted from a lymph node. These receptors all come from a C3H/HeJ mouse with alopecia areata. The strain's MHC: H2-k.

By share of the sample, this clone is medium-sized. Genes and germline come from the mouse. Coverage ceases 4 residues before the CDR3 finishes, and the germline J gene fills in the end. The J gene is TRBJ1-1, the V gene TRBV1, with TRBD1 matching over 7 bases. CDR3 length equals 14 residues. In germline, CDR1 is NSQYPW, CDR2 LRSPGD (reference sequence). The sequenced part of the CDR3 DNA is TGCACCTGCAGTGCACAAGCCGGGACAGAA. This translates into CTCSAQAGTE. The CDR3 in full is CTCSAQAGTEEVFF.

This clone was seen many times. Mouse names are used for the genes. The CDR3 is cut off 4 residues early in the read; its end comes from the germline J gene. The V and J genes are TRBV14 and TRBJ2-4; the match to TRBD2 covers 8 bases. Germline assignment: CDR1 SGHDT and CDR2 FRDEAV. This CDR3 has 16 amino acids. After removal of 1 base from V and 0 bases from J, the junction contained 4 bases not matched to a gene. The CDR3 is CASSFGGGTSQNTLYF. The covered CDR3 bases are TGTGCCAGCAGTTTCGGGGGGGGCACTAGTCAAAAC.

This clone is judged medium-sized. Genes and germline come from the mouse. The read terminates 4 residues before the CDR3 end, so the remaining end is supplied by the germline J gene. The chain has TRBV13-1 and TRBJ2-3; 13 positions agree with TRBD2. Germline values: CDR1 NSHNY, CDR2 SYGAGN. V lost 5 bases to trimming and J lost 1 base; unmatched junction nucleotides: 4. The CDR3 runs 16 residues. Incomplete CDR3 DNA: TGTGCCAGCAGGGACTGGGGGGGCGCAGGTGCAGAA. Translating gives CASRDWGGAGAE. The complete CDR3 protein is CASRDWGGAGAETLYF.

This clone was seen repeatedly, ten times or more. Gene names denote mouse genes. The read terminates 4 residues before the CDR3 end, so the remaining end is supplied by the germline J gene. The rearrangement links TRBV29 to TRBJ2-7, with 11 bases lining up with TRBD1. V lost 5 bases, J lost 3 bases, and 6 bases stayed unmatched. The CDR3 is made up of 15 amino acids. Germline V lookup: CDR1 MSHET, CDR2 SYDVDS. CDR3 region: CASSPLGQGGYEQYF. CDR3 DNA, as far as it was read: TGTGCTAGCAGTCCCCTGGGACAGGGGGGCTAT. Full variable domain (remainder filled in from reference TRBV29 and TRBJ2-7): DMKVTQMPRYLIKRMGENVLLECGQDMSHETMYWYRQDPGLGLQLIYISYDVDSNSEGDIPKGYRVSRKKREHFSLILDSAKTNQTSVYFCASSPLGQGGYEQYFGPGTRLTVL.

On this clone itself: The gene symbols are mouse symbols. The missing CDR3 end, 4 residues past where the read stops, is filled in from the germline J gene. The chain uses TRBV13-2 and TRBJ2-1; 8 positions agree with TRBD2. J lost 4 bases, V lost 2 bases, and 5 bases had no gene match. CDR1 is NNHNN, CDR2 SYGAGS, per germline (reference sequence). This CDR3 spans 15 amino acids. CDR3 sequence: CASGEGGGGYAEQFF. The covered CDR3 bases are TGTGCCAGCGGTGAGGGGGGGGGCGGGTATGCT.

This clone has ten or more counts. Gene names and germline match the mouse. The read comes to an end 4 residues before the CDR3 does, leaving the germline J gene to fill in the end. The rearrangement links TRBV13-1 to TRBJ1-1; D perhaps matches TRBD1 (6 bases). Trimming cost V 0 bases and J 4 bases, with 13 bases left between them. This CDR3 comprises 15 residues. Germline V CDR1 and CDR2: NSHNY, SYGAGN. CDR3 protein: CASSDAWGPVTEVFF. CDR3 DNA (partial): TGTGCCAGCAGTGATGCCTGGGGGCCGGTCACA.

This clone came up many times. Germline and genes here are mouse. From the germline J gene comes the end of the CDR3, since the read stops 4 residues before it. The chain recombines TRBV5 with TRBJ2-1; D perhaps matches TRBD2 (6 bases). The CDR3 runs to 14 residues. The V end lost 0 bases, the J end lost 6 bases, and 9 bases lay between the germline ends. CDR1 is LGHNA, CDR2 YNLKQL, per germline (reference sequence). The CDR3 loop reads CASSQDGTFAEQFF. The sequenced CDR3 bases are TGTGCCAGCAGCCAAGATGGGACTTTTGCT.

By proportion, this clone is medium-sized. Here the gene names and germline are mouse. The read falls 3 residues short of the CDR3 end, and the missing part is taken from the germline J gene. The V gene is TRBV17, the J gene TRBJ1-6; 8 bases fit TRBD1. TRBJ1-6 qualifies as an ORF whose function is uncertain. This CDR3 is built from 15 residues. Germline values: CDR1 MNHDT, CDR2 YYDKIL. The V segment lost 3 bases and the J segment 3 bases; nucleotides outside the gene matches: 1. This CDR3 reads CASSSGTGYNSPLYF. The sequenced CDR3 bases are TGTGCTAGCAGTAGTGGGACAGGCTATAATTCGCCC.

By sample fraction, this clone is medium-sized. Genes here carry mouse names. The read gets to within 4 residues of the CDR3 end, and the germline J gene fills in the rest. The chain recombines TRBV14 with TRBJ1-2, with TRBD1 identical over 7 bases. Trimming at V came to 1 base and at J to 0 bases, leaving 0 bases not matched to a gene. The germline gives CDR1 SGHDT, CDR2 FRDEAV. CDR3 length: 14 residues. The CDR3 protein is CASSFQGANSDYTF. The part of the CDR3 DNA that was read is TGTGCCAGCAGTTTCCAGGGGGCAAACTCC.

In this sample, this clone turned up many times. Mouse gene names apply. The read ends 4 residues before the CDR3 terminus; that terminus is restored from the germline J gene. The rearrangement links TRBV31 to TRBJ2-5, with D possibly TRBD2 on 7 matching bases. V was clipped by 4 bases and J by 2 bases, with 13 bases between them. There are 14 residues in the CDR3. Germline V gene sequence: CDR1 GKSSPN, CDR2 SITVG. CDR3 residues: CAWNGGPGQDTQYF. CDR3 DNA (partial): TGTGCCTGGAACGGGGGGCCGGGCCAAGAC.

Judged by abundance, this clone is medium-sized. Each gene name is a mouse one. The read ends 4 residues before the CDR3 terminus; that terminus is restored from the germline J gene. The J gene is TRBJ2-7, the V gene TRBV1; D is perhaps TRBD1 (5 bases). The germline gives CDR1 NSQYPW, CDR2 LRSPGD (reference sequence). This CDR3 has 14 amino acids. The DNA read from the CDR3 is TGCACCTGCAGTGCAGTTGGCAGGGTTTAT. Encoded protein: CTCSAVGRVY. In full, the CDR3 reads CTCSAVGRVYEQYF.

This clone was detected ten times or more. Gene names are mouse gene names. The read falls 4 residues short of the CDR3 end, and the missing part is taken from the germline J gene. The chain uses TRBV1 and TRBJ2-2; no firm D call. The V end was cut by 0 bases, the J end by 0 bases, with 5 bases between. Germline-derived CDR1 and CDR2 are NSQYPW and LRSPGD (reference sequence). The CDR3 loop spans 15 amino acids. The sequenced part of the CDR3 DNA is TGCACCTGCAGTGCAGATCAGACAAACACCGGG. It codes for CTCSADQTNTG. The CDR3, in full, reads CTCSADQTNTGQLYF.

This clone was counted at least ten times. Mouse gene names and germline throughout. The read ends 4 residues early relative to the CDR3; the germline J gene fills the gap. The chain combines TRBV19 with TRBJ2-5, with 11 nucleotides matching TRBD1. Per the germline V gene, CDR1 is FNHDT and CDR2 is SITEND (reference sequence). The CDR3 totals 14 residues. CDR3 sequence: CASSIGTGGDTQYF. CDR3 DNA, as far as it was read: TGTGCCAGCAGTATCGGGACAGGGGGAGAC.

This clone qualifies as medium-sized. The genes and germline here are from mouse. The DNA ends 4 residues before the CDR3 does, and the rest of the CDR3 is filled in from the germline J gene. The genes are TRBV3 and TRBJ2-2, with 9 bases identical to TRBD2. The germline gives CDR1 SNHLY, CDR2 FYNGKV (reference sequence). The CDR3 spans 16 residues. Trimming took 1 base from V and 2 from J; bases not matched to a gene: 2. CDR3 bases read: TGTGCCAGCAGCTTAGTCGACTGGGGGAACACCGGG. This sequence encodes CASSLVDWGNTG. The entire CDR3 sequence reads CASSLVDWGNTGQLYF.

This clone appeared many times. The gene symbols are mouse symbols. Coverage ceases 4 residues before the CDR3 finishes, and the germline J gene fills in the end. The rearrangement joins TRBV19 to TRBJ2-5; D remains ambiguous. CDR1 is FNHDT, CDR2 SITEND, per germline (reference sequence). The CDR3 is made up of 15 amino acids. V was trimmed by 0 bases and J by 0 bases, leaving 8 bases between them. The DNA read from the CDR3 is TGTGCCAGCAGTATAGGTTCCAATAACCAAGAC. It translates to CASSIGSNNQD. The complete CDR3 reads CASSIGSNNQDTQYF.

This clone was observed a handful of times. Mouse names are used for the genes. The read stops 4 residues short of the end of the CDR3; the missing end is completed from the germline J gene. The genes are TRBV13-2 and TRBJ2-1; 12 bases are a match to TRBD1. Germline V gene lookup returns CDR1 NNHNN and CDR2 SYGAGS (reference sequence). The CDR3 extends over 15 amino acids. This CDR3 is CASGDRDRGRAEQFF. CDR3 bases read: TGTGCCAGCGGTGATAGGGACAGGGGGCGAGCT.

This clone was seen only a few times. Gene names refer to mouse genes. The read finishes 4 residues shy of the CDR3 end, and the germline J gene is used to complete it. The chain combines TRBV31 with TRBJ1-1, with D perhaps matching TRBD1 (6 bases). Trimming took 4 bases from V and 4 from J, leaving 10 bases between them. The CDR3 length is 12 residues. Germline assignment: CDR1 GKSSPN and CDR2 SITVG. CDR3 bases read: TGTGCCTGGACGGGACATATCACA. It codes for CAWTGHIT. The full CDR3 sequence reads CAWTGHITEVFF.

This clone was counted at least ten times. The gene symbols are mouse symbols. The CDR3 end lies 4 residues beyond the end of the read and is filled in from the germline J gene. The V call is TRBV1, the J call TRBJ2-5, with TRBD2 as a possible D gene (5 bases). Germline-derived CDR1 and CDR2 are NSQYPW and LRSPGD (reference sequence). Trimming took 0 bases from V and 2 from J, leaving 9 bases between them. The CDR3 is 15 residues long. Incomplete CDR3 DNA: TGCACCTGCAGTGCAGATCTCTGGGCCCAAGAC. Its protein is CTCSADLWAQD. In full, the CDR3 is CTCSADLWAQDTQYF.

This clone was seen repeatedly, ten times or more. Mouse gene names apply. The read terminates 4 residues before the CDR3 end, so the remaining end is supplied by the germline J gene. The V gene is TRBV13-3, the J gene TRBJ1-4; TRBD1 aligns across 8 bases. Germline CDR1 reads NNHDY; CDR2 reads SYVADS. The CDR3 totals 14 residues. This CDR3 is CASSEYRGTERLFF. The DNA read from the CDR3 is TGTGCCAGCAGTGAGTACAGGGGGACCGAA.

The table lists this clone with many counts. Gene names and germline refer to mouse. The sequenced CDR3 bases are TGCACCTGCAGGAGGACAATCGCAAACACCGGG. Amino acid sequence: CTCRRTIANTG. In full, the CDR3 reads CTCRRTIANTGQLYF. The V gene is TRBV1, the J gene TRBJ2-2, with TRBD1 as a possible D gene (5 bases). The CDR3 end falls 4 residues outside the read, so it is completed with the germline J gene. This CDR3 has 15 amino acids. Germline V gene lookup returns CDR1 NSQYPW and CDR2 LRSPGD (reference sequence). The germline V and J ends were trimmed by 6 bases and 0 bases, with 11 bases remaining between them.